This T cell receptor beta chain originates from a study of CD8 T cells in ankylosing spondylitis. Quantitative 5'-RACE with molecular barcodes produced the TCR beta libraries. One entry per CDR3 protein, called by TCRdb with MiXCR from the 5' RACE reads. This table has approximately 250,000 distinct CDR3 sequences, under 12% appearing once. A note on this clonotype: Its antigen remains unidentified.

V shed 5 bases and J 5 bases; nucleotides not matched to a gene: 9. Looked up from germline, CDR1 is SEHNR and CDR2 is FQNEAQ (reference sequence). The CDR3 has 14 amino acids. Study-level findings and limits: Reportedly, disease-linked clones are significantly enriched in ankylosing spondylitis patients' matched synovial fluid. Clones that were linked to disease were CD8+ and were relatively rare in peripheral blood. Certain motif variants had earlier been reported in reactive arthritis synovial fluid and blood.

Input material: blood, either unsorted or a sorted T cell fraction (not recorded which). The receptor comes from a male donor with ankylosing spondylitis or in good health (not recorded which). The gene calls are TRBV7-9 and TRBJ2-7; TRBD2 agrees at 7 bases. The CDR3 here is CASSLTVGGNEQYF. As DNA, the CDR3 is TGTGCCAGCAGCCTAACAGTCGGGGGGAACGAGCAGTACTTC.